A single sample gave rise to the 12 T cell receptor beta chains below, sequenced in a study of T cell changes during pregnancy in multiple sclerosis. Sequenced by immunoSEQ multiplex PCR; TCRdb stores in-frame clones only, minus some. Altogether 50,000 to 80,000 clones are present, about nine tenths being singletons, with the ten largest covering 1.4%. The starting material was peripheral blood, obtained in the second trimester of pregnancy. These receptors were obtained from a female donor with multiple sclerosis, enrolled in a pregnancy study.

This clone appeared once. CDR3 sequence (DNA): TGCGCCAGCAGTGAGTCCCCGGGGCGGACAGGGAACACCGGGGAGCTGTTTTTT. Residues: CASSESPGRTGNTGELFF. V usage is TRBV10-1 and J usage is TRBJ2-2; TRBD1 matches 7 bases. The germline CDR1 and CDR2 sequences are WNHNN and SYGVQD (reference sequence). CDR3 length: 18 residues. The V segment lost 0 bases and the J segment 1 base; nucleotides outside the gene matches: 8.

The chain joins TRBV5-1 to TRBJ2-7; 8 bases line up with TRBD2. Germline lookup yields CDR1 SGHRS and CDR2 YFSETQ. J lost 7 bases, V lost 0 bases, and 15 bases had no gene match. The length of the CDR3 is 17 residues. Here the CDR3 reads CASSLALGAGVSGEQYF. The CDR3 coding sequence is TGCGCCAGCAGCTTGGCCTTGGGAGCGGGAGTATCTGGGGAGCAGTACTTC.

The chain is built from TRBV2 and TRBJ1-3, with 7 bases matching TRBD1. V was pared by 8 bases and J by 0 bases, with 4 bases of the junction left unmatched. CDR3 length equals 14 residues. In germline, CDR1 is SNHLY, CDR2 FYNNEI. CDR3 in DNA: TGTGCCAGCGGTAGACAGGGCTCTGGAAACACCATATATTTT. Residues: CASGRQGSGNTIYF.

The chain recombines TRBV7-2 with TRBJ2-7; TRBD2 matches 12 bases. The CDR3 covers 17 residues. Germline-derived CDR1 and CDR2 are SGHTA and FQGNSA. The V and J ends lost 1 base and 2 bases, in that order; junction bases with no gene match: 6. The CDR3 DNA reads TGTGCCAGCAGCTTAGGGCCGGGACTAGCGGGCCCCTACGAGCAGTACTTC. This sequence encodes CASSLGPGLAGPYEQYF.

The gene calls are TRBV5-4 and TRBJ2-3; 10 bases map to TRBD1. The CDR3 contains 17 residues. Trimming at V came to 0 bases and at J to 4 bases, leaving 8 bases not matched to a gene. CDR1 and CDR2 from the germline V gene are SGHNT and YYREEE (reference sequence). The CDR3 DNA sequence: TGTGCCAGCAGCTTGGTTGGTGTGACAGGGGGCGCAGATACGCAGTATTTT. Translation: CASSLVGVTGGADTQYF.

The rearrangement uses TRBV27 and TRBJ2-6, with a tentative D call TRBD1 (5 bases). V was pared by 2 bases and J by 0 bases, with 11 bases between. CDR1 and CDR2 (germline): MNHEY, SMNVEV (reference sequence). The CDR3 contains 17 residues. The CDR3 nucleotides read TGTGCCAGCAGTTTACTGGGGCAGCCCTCTGGGGCCAACGTCCTGACTTTC. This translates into CASSLLGQPSGANVLTF.

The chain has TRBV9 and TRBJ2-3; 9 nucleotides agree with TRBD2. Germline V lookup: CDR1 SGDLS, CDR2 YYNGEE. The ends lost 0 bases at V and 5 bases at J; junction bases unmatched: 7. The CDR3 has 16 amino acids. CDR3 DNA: TGTGCCAGCAGCGTAGTAGCGGGAGTAGGGGTAGATACGCAGTATTTT. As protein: CASSVVAGVGVDTQYF.

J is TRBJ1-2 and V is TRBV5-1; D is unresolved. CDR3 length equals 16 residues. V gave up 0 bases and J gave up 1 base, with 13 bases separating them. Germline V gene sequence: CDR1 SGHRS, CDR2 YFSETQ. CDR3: CASSLGAFRDNYGYTF. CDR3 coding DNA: TGCGCCAGCAGCTTGGGAGCGTTCAGAGATAACTATGGCTACACCTTC.

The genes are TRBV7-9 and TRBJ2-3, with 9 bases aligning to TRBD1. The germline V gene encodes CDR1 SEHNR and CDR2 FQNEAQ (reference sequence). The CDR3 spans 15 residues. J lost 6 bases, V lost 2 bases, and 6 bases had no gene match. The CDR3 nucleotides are TGTGCCAGCAGCTTATGGGGACAGGGTTTTGATACGCAGTATTTT. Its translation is CASSLWGQGFDTQYF.

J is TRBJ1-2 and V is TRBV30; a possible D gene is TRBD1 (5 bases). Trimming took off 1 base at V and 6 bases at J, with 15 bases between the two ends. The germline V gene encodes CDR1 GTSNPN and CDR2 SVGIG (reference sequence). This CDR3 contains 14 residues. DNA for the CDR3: TGTGCCTGGAGTGAACTCAGGGTCAAGGATGGCTACACCTTC. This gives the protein CAWSELRVKDGYTF.

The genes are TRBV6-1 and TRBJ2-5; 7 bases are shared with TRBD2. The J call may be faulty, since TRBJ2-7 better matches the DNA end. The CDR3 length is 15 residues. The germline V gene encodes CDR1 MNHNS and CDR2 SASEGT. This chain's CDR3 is CASSEGGRRAYEQYF. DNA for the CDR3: TGTGCCAGCAGTGAGGGCGGGAGAAGGGCCTACGAGCAGTACTTC.

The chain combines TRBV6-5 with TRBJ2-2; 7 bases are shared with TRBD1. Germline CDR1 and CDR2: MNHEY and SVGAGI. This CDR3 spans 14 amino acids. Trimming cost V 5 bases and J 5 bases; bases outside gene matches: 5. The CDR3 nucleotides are TGTGCCAGCAGTCGCTCGGGACAGACCGGGGAGCTGTTTTTT. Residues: CASSRSGQTGELFF.